The TCR beta chain under discussion was sequenced for a study of cytomegalovirus exposure and HLA in healthy donors. General observations from the study: In vitro, three CMV-associated chains proved specific for CMV antigens. Reported results showed that the classifier diagnosed cytomegalovirus status with high specificity and sensitivity.

On this clone itself: Its target is unknown.

Profiled with immunoSEQ multiplex PCR; TCRdb holds only in-frame clones, not every one. This table holds about 68,000 clones, about 91% found once. The CDR3 contains 16 residues. Germline assignment: CDR1 SGHNT and CDR2 YENEEA. V dropped 5 bases and J dropped 4; count of bases not matched to a gene: 10. The receptor was isolated from a man younger than 35 in good health and CMV-seronegative. The chain has TRBV11-3 and TRBJ2-1; 8 nucleotides match TRBD2. Sequencing input: PBMCs. In DNA form, the CDR3 reads TGTGCCAGCAGCCACCGCACTAGCGGAATTTACAATGAGCAGTTCTTC. Its translation is CASSHRTSGIYNEQFF.